One sample yielded the 27 T cell receptor beta chains listed below, sequenced in a study of cytomegalovirus exposure and HLA in healthy donors. A multiplex PCR was run with 60 Vbeta primers and 13 Jbeta primers. Using immunoSEQ multiplex PCR, the repertoire was profiled, and TCRdb retains in-frame clones only, with some absent. The data show roughly 140,000 clones, about 80% seen once. Sequencing was done on a sample of PBMCs. Receptors were obtained from a woman aged 50 to 60 in good health and CMV-seropositive.

The chain carries TRBV19 and TRBJ1-4, with D perhaps TRBD1 (5 bases). The CDR3 spans 14 residues. Germline CDR1 reads LNHDA; CDR2 reads SQIVND (reference sequence). Trimming took 1 base from V and 2 from J, leaving 5 bases between them. CDR3 residues: CASSIGGTNEKLFF. The CDR3 coding sequence is TGTGCCAGTAGTATAGGGGGCACTAATGAAAAACTGTTTTTT. Drawing the rest from reference TRBV19 and TRBJ1-4, the complete variable domain is DGGITQSPKYLFRKEGQNVTLSCEQNLNHDAMYWYRQDPGQGLRLIYYSQIVNDFQKGDIAEGYSVSREKKESFPLTVTSAQKNPTAFYLCASSIGGTNEKLFFGSGTQLSVL.

V usage is TRBV6-1 and J usage is TRBJ2-4; D perhaps matches TRBD2 (6 bases). The V and J ends lost 7 bases and 3 bases respectively, with 16 bases between them. The CDR3 is 15 amino acids. Germline V CDR1 and CDR2: MNHNS, SASEGT. In DNA form, the CDR3 reads TGTGCCAGCAACCCGAGGAGGGACGGCAAAAACATTCAGTACTTC. Encoded protein: CASNPRRDGKNIQYF.

The sample holds one count of this clone. In DNA, the CDR3 is TGTGCTAGTGGGAAACAGGGTAGCCACGAGCAGTACTTC. Protein product: CASGKQGSHEQYF. The rearrangement uses TRBV12-5 and TRBJ2-7; the D gene is possibly TRBD1 (6 bases). V was shortened by 6 bases and J by 5 bases, with 14 bases between the two germline ends. Per the germline V gene, CDR1 is LGHNT and CDR2 is FRNRAP. This CDR3 comprises 13 residues.

The V and J genes are TRBV6-6 and TRBJ1-2, with D possibly matching TRBD1 (5 bases). V lost 11 bases and J 6 bases, leaving 19 bases between the germline ends. The germline V gene encodes CDR1 MNHNY and CDR2 SVGAGI (reference sequence). The CDR3 loop spans 13 amino acids. The CDR3 loop reads CASNMGGGDGYTF. CDR3 coding DNA: TGTGCCTCCAATATGGGGGGGGGAGATGGCTACACCTTC.

Only a few counts were recorded for this clone. This chain joins TRBV13 and TRBJ2-2; TRBD1 aligns across 7 bases. From germline, CDR1 is PRHDT and CDR2 FYEKMQ (reference sequence). The J segment lost 5 bases and the V segment lost 5 bases, leaving 5 bases of the junction unmatched. There are 14 residues in the CDR3. CDR3 amino acids: CASSVRGSTGELFF. The CDR3 region has the DNA TGTGCCAGCAGCGTCAGGGGGAGTACCGGGGAGCTGTTTTTT.

The V gene is TRBV14, the J gene TRBJ2-2; maybe TRBD2 (5 bases). CDR3 length equals 14 residues. V shed 8 bases and J shed 5 bases, with 15 bases lying between them. Germline V lookup: CDR1 SGHDN, CDR2 FVKESK. For the CDR3, the DNA is TGTGCCAGCGCTCGACTACGAGGAACCGGGGAGCTGTTTTTT. Residues: CASARLRGTGELFF.

This sequence joins TRBV9 and TRBJ2-2, with a possible D match to TRBD2 (6 bases). The ends were cut back, 1 base at V and 1 base at J, with 11 bases in the middle. This CDR3 spans 16 amino acids. From germline, CDR1 is SGDLS and CDR2 YYNGEE. The CDR3 nucleotides are TGTGCCAGCAGCGTAACCGGGACTGTGAACACCGGGGAGCTGTTTTTT. It specifies CASSVTGTVNTGELFF.

The V gene is TRBV6-4, the J gene TRBJ1-5; D uncertain. Germline V lookup: CDR1 MRHNA, CDR2 SNTAGT. Trimming shortened V by 7 bases and J by 11 bases, and 15 bases separated the two germline ends. The CDR3 consists of 12 residues. The CDR3 reads CASIDPTGAQHF. The DNA of the CDR3 is TGTGCCAGCATCGACCCTACCGGGGCCCAGCATTTT.

The chain uses TRBV15 and TRBJ2-5, with 7 bases lining up with TRBD2. V gave up 0 bases and J gave up 5 bases; unmatched junction bases: 12. This CDR3 is built from 17 residues. The germline CDR1 and CDR2 sequences are LNHNV and YYDKDF (reference sequence). CDR3 in DNA: TGTGCCACCAGCAGAGATAGGGGAGGGGCGCAAGGGGAGACCCAGTACTTC. Its translation is CATSRDRGGAQGETQYF.

V usage is TRBV13 and J usage is TRBJ2-7, with 7 bases identical to TRBD2. CDR3 size: 14 residues. Germline V gene sequence: CDR1 PRHDT, CDR2 FYEKMQ (reference sequence). J was trimmed by 1 base and V by 0 bases; bases with no gene match: 0. CDR3 protein: CASSLGGLSYEQYF. The DNA for the CDR3 is TGTGCCAGCAGCTTAGGGGGACTATCCTACGAGCAGTACTTC.

V usage is TRBV19 and J usage is TRBJ2-6, with D perhaps TRBD1 (6 bases). The CDR3 is 15 residues long. The V end lost 5 bases, the J end lost 1 base, and 9 bases lay between the germline ends. CDR1 is LNHDA and CDR2 is SQIVND in the germline V gene (reference sequence). DNA of the CDR3: TGTGCCAGTAGTGGGACACCTTCTGGGGCCAACGTCCTGACTTTC. Translating it yields CASSGTPSGANVLTF.

The V gene is TRBV7-8, the J gene TRBJ1-2; no clear D. The CDR3 consists of 14 residues. V was trimmed by 7 bases and J by 7 bases, leaving 19 bases between them. Germline V lookup: CDR1 SGHVS, CDR2 FQNEAQ. The CDR3 sequence is CASTVDREVFGYTF. In DNA form, the CDR3 reads TGTGCCAGCACCGTGGACCGGGAGGTTTTTGGCTACACCTTC.

This chain uses TRBV2 with TRBJ1-1; D perhaps matches TRBD1 (6 bases). The V gene's germline CDR1 is SNHLY and CDR2 FYNNEI. CDR3 length equals 14 residues. V lost 1 base and J 7 bases, leaving 13 bases between the germline ends. In DNA, the CDR3 is TGTGCCAGCAGTGAAGTGGACAGACCGTATGAAGCTTTCTTT. It translates to CASSEVDRPYEAFF. The variable domain in full, with the rest retrieved from reference TRBV2 and TRBJ1-1, is EPEVTQTPSHQVTQMGQEVILRCVPISNHLYFYWYRQILGQKVEFLVSFYNNEISEKSEIFDDQFSVERPDGSNFTLKIRSTKLEDSAMYFCASSEVDRPYEAFFGQGTRLTVV.

The chain is built from TRBV9 and TRBJ2-5; 8 bases map to TRBD2. The J call is uncertain, as TRBJ2-7 better fits the DNA end. CDR3 length equals 14 residues. Germline CDR1 SGDLS, CDR2 YYNGEE. DNA for the CDR3: TGTGCCAGCAGCGTCCGCGGGGGGCCGGACGAGCAGTACTTC. The encoded protein is CASSVRGGPDEQYF.

This clone was observed at least ten times. This chain connects TRBV2 to TRBJ1-1; possibly TRBD1 for D (6 bases). Germline CDR1 SNHLY, CDR2 FYNNEI. The CDR3 spans 12 residues. V shed 6 bases and J shed 8 bases, with 13 bases lying between them. The CDR3 DNA sequence: TGTGCCAGCAGGTCTGGACAGATGGAAGCTTTCTTT. This gives the protein CASRSGQMEAFF.

V and J are TRBV10-3 and TRBJ1-5; D unclear. Per the germline V gene, CDR1 is ENHRY and CDR2 is SYGVKD. Trimming shortened V by 5 bases and J by 4 bases, and 6 bases separated the two germline ends. This CDR3 is built from 12 residues. CDR3 amino acids: CAISFNNQPQHF. For the CDR3, the DNA is TGTGCCATCAGTTTCAATAATCAGCCCCAGCATTTT.

The genes are TRBV7-9 and TRBJ2-3; 15 positions agree with TRBD2. With 1 base clipped from V and 3 bases from J, the junction kept 8 bases outside the gene matches. The germline CDR1 and CDR2 sequences are SEHNR and FQNEAQ (reference sequence). The CDR3 runs 19 residues. CDR3 in amino acids: CASSLDGLAGGPVTDTQYF. The DNA of the CDR3 is TGTGCCAGCAGCTTAGACGGACTAGCGGGGGGGCCCGTAACAGATACGCAGTATTTT.

This clone was picked up one time. This chain links TRBV2 with TRBJ2-6; TRBD2 aligns across 14 bases. The CDR3 has 19 residues. With V trimmed by 4 bases and J by 3 bases, 8 bases remained unmatched. Looked up from germline, CDR1 is SNHLY and CDR2 is FYNNEI. The CDR3 loop reads CASSVETSGGALGANVLTF. The CDR3 DNA reads as TGTGCCAGCAGTGTGGAGACTAGCGGGGGGGCCCTTGGGGCCAACGTCCTGACTTTC.

J is TRBJ2-7 and V is TRBV7-9, with D hard to call. CDR3 length: 12 residues. V was shortened by 3 bases and J by 3 bases, with 6 bases between the two germline ends. From germline, CDR1 is SEHNR and CDR2 FQNEAQ (reference sequence). The CDR3 DNA is TGTGCCAGCAGCTTCCTAGGCTACGAGCAGTACTTC. Protein product: CASSFLGYEQYF.

V and J are TRBV6-5 and TRBJ2-5, with D perhaps matching TRBD1 (5 bases). The end of the DNA fits TRBJ2-7 better, so the J call may be wrong. The length of the CDR3 is 14 residues. Germline V gene data show CDR1 as MNHEY and CDR2 as SVGAGI. The CDR3 loop reads CASSYGAGLDEQYF. CDR3 bases: TGTGCCAGCAGTTACGGGGCAGGGCTAGACGAGCAGTACTTC.

The CDR3 is CASSLGGGVGYTF. In DNA form, the CDR3 reads TGTGCCAGCAGCTTAGGAGGGGGCGTTGGCTACACCTTC. This chain links TRBV7-2 with TRBJ1-2; 7 bases map to TRBD1. Germline-derived CDR1 and CDR2 are SGHTA and FQGNSA. The V segment lost 1 base and the J segment 7 bases; nucleotides outside the gene matches: 3. The CDR3 length is 13 residues.

This chain links TRBV5-1 with TRBJ2-1; 10 bases match TRBD2. Germline V gene lookup returns CDR1 SGHRS and CDR2 YFSETQ. The CDR3 totals 15 residues. The ends lost 3 bases at V and 3 bases at J; junction bases unmatched: 3. The CDR3 spells CASSSAGGNYNEQFF. The CDR3 nucleotides are TGCGCCAGCAGCTCAGCGGGGGGGAACTACAATGAGCAGTTCTTC.

This clone was counted a few times. The rearrangement joins TRBV9 to TRBJ2-2, with a tentative D call TRBD2 (6 bases). This CDR3 spans 14 amino acids. The V end lost 4 bases, the J end lost 3 bases, and 10 bases lay between the germline ends. Germline V gene lookup returns CDR1 SGDLS and CDR2 YYNGEE. CDR3 protein: CASSTGDDTGELFF. The CDR3 DNA sequence: TGTGCCAGCAGCACGGGGGATGACACCGGGGAGCTGTTTTTT.

The chain joins TRBV6-1 to TRBJ2-2, with D tentatively TRBD2 (7 bases). The CDR3 length is 16 residues. In germline, CDR1 is MNHNS, CDR2 SASEGT. Trimming stripped 4 bases from V and 0 bases from J, with 12 bases between. The CDR3 DNA reads TGTGCCAGCAGTGTGGAGGGGGGGCCGAACACCGGGGAGCTGTTTTTT. It is translated as CASSVEGGPNTGELFF.

The rearrangement joins TRBV14 to TRBJ2-5, with 7 positions matching TRBD2. The J call could be wrong; TRBJ2-7 is a better fit for the DNA end. The CDR3 has 13 residues. Looked up from germline, CDR1 is SGHDN and CDR2 is FVKESK. CDR3 loop: CASSPAGAYEQYF. Here the CDR3 DNA reads TGTGCCAGCAGCCCGGCGGGGGCCTACGAGCAGTACTTC.

The chain has TRBV5-6 and TRBJ2-2; 9 bases match TRBD1. CDR1 and CDR2 (germline): SGHDT, YYEEEE. CDR3 length: 17 residues. Losses at the gene ends were 4 bases for V and 0 bases for J; bases not matched to a gene: 7. CDR3 loop: CASSTKQGAANTGELFF. CDR3 bases: TGTGCCAGCAGCACTAAACAGGGGGCTGCGAACACCGGGGAGCTGTTTTTT.

The gene calls are TRBV5-1 and TRBJ2-1, with D possibly matching TRBD2 (6 bases). Trimming removed 0 bases at V and 8 bases at J, with 12 bases between. The length of the CDR3 is 14 residues. CDR1 SGHRS and CDR2 YFSETQ come from the germline V gene. CDR3 DNA: TGCGCCAGCAGCTTGGAACAGGAGCGGGATGAGCAGTTCTTC. It translates to CASSLEQERDEQFF. Full variable domain (remainder filled in from reference TRBV5-1 and TRBJ2-1): KAGVTQTPRYLIKTRGQQVTLSCSPISGHRSVSWYQQTPGQGLQFLFEYFSETQRNKGNFPGRFSGRQFSNSRSEMNVSTLELGDSALYLCASSLEQERDEQFFGPGTRLTVL.